Sequencing of this TCR beta chain was carried out in a study of cytomegalovirus exposure and HLA in healthy donors. PCR was performed using 60 Vbeta and 13 Jbeta primers. Some clones are missing from TCRdb's copy, which holds only in-frame ones; the method was immunoSEQ multiplex PCR. The data show about 130,000 clones, with around 81% seen just once and 1.2% held by the top ten. Whole-study findings and limits: Researchers counted roughly 150 TCR beta chains as cytomegalovirus-associated. CMV serostatus was the only recorded immune exposure for donors.

These donors, healthy bone marrow donors, were studied. Trimming removed 3 bases from V and 7 bases from J, with 7 bases in between. The CDR3 covers 12 residues. CDR1 and CDR2 from the germline V gene are LNHDA and SQIVND (reference sequence). Concerning this clone: Its antigen is not identified.

This TCR was sampled from a female donor in good health and CMV-seronegative. The chain recombines TRBV19 with TRBJ1-5, with D uncertain. Sequencing used PBMCs. The CDR3 coding sequence is TGTGCCAGTAGTATCCTCGGGCAGCCCCAGCATTTT. Translated: CASSILGQPQHF.